This T cell receptor (beta chain) comes out of a study of beta chain features in type 1 diabetes. Expressed TCRB transcripts got sequenced, as all isolated RNA was reverse transcribed. Clones were sequenced by immunoSEQ multiplex PCR, and TCRdb holds only the in-frame ones, with some missing. The table has roughly 380,000 clones, around 19% seen once. A remark on this clone: Its matching antigen is unknown.

Findings and caveats of the study: Within each of all four CD4+ subsets, Type 1 diabetes patients had TCRB CDR3s that were moderately but significantly shorter.

The sequence was obtained from a young woman in good health. Input material: naive CD4+ T cells from blood.

The CDR3 loop reads CASSVLEDTQYF. As DNA, the CDR3 is TGTGCCAGCAGCGTACTAGAAGATACGCAGTATTTT. The J gene is TRBJ2-3, the V gene TRBV7-2, with D perhaps TRBD2 (5 bases). The CDR3 runs to 12 residues. V lost 5 bases and J lost 5, with 8 bases in between. CDR1 is SGHTA and CDR2 is FQGNSA in the germline V gene.